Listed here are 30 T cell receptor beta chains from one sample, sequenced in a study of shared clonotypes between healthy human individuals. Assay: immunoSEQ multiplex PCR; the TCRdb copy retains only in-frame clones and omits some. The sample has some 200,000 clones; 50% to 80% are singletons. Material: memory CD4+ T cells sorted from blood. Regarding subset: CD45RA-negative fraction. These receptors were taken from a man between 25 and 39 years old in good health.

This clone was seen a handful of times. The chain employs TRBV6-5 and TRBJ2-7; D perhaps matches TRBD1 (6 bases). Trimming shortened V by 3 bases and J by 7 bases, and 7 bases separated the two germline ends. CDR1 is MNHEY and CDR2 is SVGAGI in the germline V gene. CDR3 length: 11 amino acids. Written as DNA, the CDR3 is TGTGCCAGCAGTTATAGGGGGGAGCAGTACTTC. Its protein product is CASSYRGEQYF.

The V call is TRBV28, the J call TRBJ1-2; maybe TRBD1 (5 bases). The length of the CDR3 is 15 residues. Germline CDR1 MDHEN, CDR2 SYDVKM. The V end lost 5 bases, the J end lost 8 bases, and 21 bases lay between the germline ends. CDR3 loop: CASSPYDSPLSGYTF. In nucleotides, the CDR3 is TGTGCCAGCAGTCCCTACGACAGCCCTCTCTCCGGCTACACCTTC.

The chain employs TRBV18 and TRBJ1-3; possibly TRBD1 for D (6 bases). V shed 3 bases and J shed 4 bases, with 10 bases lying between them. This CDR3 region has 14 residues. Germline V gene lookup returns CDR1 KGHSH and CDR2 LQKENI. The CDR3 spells CASSPFDRGNTIYF. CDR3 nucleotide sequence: TGTGCCAGCTCACCGTTCGACAGGGGAAACACCATATATTTT.

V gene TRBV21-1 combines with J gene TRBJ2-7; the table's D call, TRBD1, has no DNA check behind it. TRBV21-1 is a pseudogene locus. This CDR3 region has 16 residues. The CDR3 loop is CASSKALPGTGDEQYF. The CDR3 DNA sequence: TGTGCCAGCAGCAAAGCGCTCCCCGGGACAGGGGACGAGCAGTACTTC.

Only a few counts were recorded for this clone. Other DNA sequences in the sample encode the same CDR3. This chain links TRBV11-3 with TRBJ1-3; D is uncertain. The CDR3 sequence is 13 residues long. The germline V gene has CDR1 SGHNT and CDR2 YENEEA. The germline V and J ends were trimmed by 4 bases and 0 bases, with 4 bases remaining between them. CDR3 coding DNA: TGTGCCAGCAGCTCGTACTCTGGAAACACCATATATTTT. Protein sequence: CASSSYSGNTIYF.

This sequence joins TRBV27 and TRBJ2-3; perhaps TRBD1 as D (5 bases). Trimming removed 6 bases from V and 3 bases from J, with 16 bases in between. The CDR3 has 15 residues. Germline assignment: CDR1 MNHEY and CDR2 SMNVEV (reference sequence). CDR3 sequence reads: CASSQWGGNTDTQYF. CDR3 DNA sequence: TGTGCCAGCAGCCAGTGGGGCGGAAATACAGATACGCAGTATTTT.

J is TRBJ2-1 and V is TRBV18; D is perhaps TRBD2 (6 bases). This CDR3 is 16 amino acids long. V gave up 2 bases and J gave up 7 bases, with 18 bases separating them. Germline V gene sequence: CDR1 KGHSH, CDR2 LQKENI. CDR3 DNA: TGTGCCAGCTCACCAACTACTAGCTACTTGGGGAATGAGCAGTTCTTC. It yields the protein CASSPTTSYLGNEQFF. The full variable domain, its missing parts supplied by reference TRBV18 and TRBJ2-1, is NAGVMQNPRHLVRRRGQEARLRCSPMKGHSHVYWYRQLPEEGLKFMVYLQKENIIDESGMPKERFSAEFPKEGPSILRIQQVVRGDSAAYFCASSPTTSYLGNEQFFGPGTRLTVL.

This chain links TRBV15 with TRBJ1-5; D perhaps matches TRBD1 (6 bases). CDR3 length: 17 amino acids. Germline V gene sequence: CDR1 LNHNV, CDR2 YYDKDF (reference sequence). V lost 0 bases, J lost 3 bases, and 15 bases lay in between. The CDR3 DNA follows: TGTGCCACCAGCAGAGATTACCAGGAGGGGGACAATCAGCCCCAGCATTTT. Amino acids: CATSRDYQEGDNQPQHF.

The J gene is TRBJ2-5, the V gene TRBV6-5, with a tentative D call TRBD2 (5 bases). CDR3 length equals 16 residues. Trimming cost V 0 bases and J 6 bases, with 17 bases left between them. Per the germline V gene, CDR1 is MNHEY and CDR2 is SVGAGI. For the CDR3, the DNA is TGTGCCAGCAGTTACTCGAAAGAGCCGGGGAGAAAGACCCAGTACTTC. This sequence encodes CASSYSKEPGRKTQYF.

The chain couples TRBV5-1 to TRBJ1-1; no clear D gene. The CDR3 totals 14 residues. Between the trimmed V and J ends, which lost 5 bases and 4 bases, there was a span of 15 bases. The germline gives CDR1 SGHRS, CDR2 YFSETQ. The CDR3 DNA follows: TGCGCCAGCAGGACACAAGCCTCTGCCACTGAAGCTTTCTTT. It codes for CASRTQASATEAFF.

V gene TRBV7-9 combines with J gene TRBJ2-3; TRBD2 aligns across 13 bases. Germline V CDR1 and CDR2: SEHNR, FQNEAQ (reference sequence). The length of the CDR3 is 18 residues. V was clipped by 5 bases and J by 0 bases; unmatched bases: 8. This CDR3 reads CASSPGLAGVSSTDTQYF. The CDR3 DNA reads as TGTGCCAGCAGCCCTGGACTAGCGGGAGTTTCTAGCACAGATACGCAGTATTTT. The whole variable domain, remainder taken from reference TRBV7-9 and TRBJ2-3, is DTGVSQNPRHKITKRGQNVTFRCDPISEHNRLYWYRQTLGQGPEFLTYFQNEAQLEKSRLLSDRFSAERPKGSFSTLEIQRTEQGDSAMYLCASSPGLAGVSSTDTQYFGPGTRLTVL.

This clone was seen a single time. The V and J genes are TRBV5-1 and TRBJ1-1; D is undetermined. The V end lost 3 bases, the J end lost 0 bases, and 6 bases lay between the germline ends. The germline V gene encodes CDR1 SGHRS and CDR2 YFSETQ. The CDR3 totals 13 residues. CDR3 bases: TGCGCCAGCAGCTCCGTCATGAACACTGAAGCTTTCTTT. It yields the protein CASSSVMNTEAFF.

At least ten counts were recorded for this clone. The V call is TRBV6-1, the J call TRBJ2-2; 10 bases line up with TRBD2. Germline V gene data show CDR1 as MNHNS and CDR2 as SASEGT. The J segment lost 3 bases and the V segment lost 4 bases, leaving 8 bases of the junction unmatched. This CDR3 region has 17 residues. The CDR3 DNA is TGTGCCAGCAGTGGACCAGCGGGAGGGCGGGACACCGGGGAGCTGTTTTTT. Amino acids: CASSGPAGGRDTGELFF.

Written as DNA, the CDR3 is TGCAGCTCGGGGACAGATACGCAGTATTTT. Encoded protein: CSSGTDTQYF. This chain links TRBV29-1 with TRBJ2-3, with a weak D call TRBD2 (5 bases). The CDR3 is made up of 10 amino acids. CDR1 and CDR2 (germline): SQVTM, ANQGSEA. Trimming took off 8 bases at V and 3 bases at J, with 6 bases between the two ends.

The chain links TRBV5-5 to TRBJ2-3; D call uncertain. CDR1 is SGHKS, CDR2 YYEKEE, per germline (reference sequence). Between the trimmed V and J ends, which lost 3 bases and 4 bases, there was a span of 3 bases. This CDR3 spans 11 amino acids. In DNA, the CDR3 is TGTGCCAGCAGCTCCCCAGATACGCAGTATTTT. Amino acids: CASSSPDTQYF.

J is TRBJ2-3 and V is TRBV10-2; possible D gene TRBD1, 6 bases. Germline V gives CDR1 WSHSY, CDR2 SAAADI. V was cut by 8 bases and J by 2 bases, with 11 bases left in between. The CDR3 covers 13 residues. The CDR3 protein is CASQGLPTDTQYF. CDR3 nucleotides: TGCGCCAGCCAGGGGCTCCCCACAGATACGCAGTATTTT.

CDR3 amino acids: CASSQKMTSGRPSSYNEQFF. CDR3 DNA: TGCGCCAGCAGCCAGAAAATGACTAGCGGACGACCTAGCTCCTACAATGAGCAGTTCTTC. The rearrangement joins TRBV4-3 to TRBJ2-1, with TRBD2 matching 9 bases. Trimming cost V 3 bases and J 0 bases; bases outside gene matches: 15. The germline V gene encodes CDR1 LGHNA and CDR2 YSLEER. This CDR3 is 20 amino acids long.

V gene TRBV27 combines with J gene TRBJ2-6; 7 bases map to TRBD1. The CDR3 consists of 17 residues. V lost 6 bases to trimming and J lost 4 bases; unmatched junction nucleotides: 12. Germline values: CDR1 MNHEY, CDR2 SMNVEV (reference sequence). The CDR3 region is CASRRLSTGVGANVLTF. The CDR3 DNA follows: TGTGCCAGCAGACGCCTGTCCACAGGGGTCGGGGCCAACGTCCTGACTTTC.

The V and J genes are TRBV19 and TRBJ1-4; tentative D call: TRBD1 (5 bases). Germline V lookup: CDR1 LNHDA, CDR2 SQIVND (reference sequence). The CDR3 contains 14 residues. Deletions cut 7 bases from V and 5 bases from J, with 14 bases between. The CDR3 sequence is CASNRGAVNEKLFF. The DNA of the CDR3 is TGTGCCAGTAACCGGGGCGCAGTGAATGAAAAACTGTTTTTT.

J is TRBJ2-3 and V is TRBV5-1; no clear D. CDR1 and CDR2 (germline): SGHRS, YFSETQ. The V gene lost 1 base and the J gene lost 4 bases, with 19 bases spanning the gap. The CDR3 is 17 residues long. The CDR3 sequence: CASSLKIGHGFPDTQYF. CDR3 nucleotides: TGCGCCAGCAGCTTGAAAATTGGTCACGGATTCCCAGATACGCAGTATTTT.

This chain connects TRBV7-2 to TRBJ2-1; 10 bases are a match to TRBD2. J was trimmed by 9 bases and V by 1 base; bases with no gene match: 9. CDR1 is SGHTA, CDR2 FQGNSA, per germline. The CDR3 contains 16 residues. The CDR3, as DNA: TGTGCCAGCAGCTTAGGGGCTAGCGGGAGTGGTAGTGAGCAGTTCTTC. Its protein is CASSLGASGSGSEQFF.

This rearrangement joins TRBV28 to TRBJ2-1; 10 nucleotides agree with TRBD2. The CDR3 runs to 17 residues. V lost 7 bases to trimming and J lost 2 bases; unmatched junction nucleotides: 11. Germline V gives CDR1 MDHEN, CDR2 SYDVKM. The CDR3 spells CASIGASGRFTYNEQFF. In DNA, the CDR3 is TGTGCCAGCATTGGGGCTAGCGGGAGATTTACCTACAATGAGCAGTTCTTC.

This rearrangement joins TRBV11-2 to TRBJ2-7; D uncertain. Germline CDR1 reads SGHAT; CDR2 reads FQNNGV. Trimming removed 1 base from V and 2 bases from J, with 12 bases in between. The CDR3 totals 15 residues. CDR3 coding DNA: TGTGCCAGCAGCTTAGTACCTGAAAGGGCCTACGAGCAGTACTTC. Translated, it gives CASSLVPERAYEQYF.

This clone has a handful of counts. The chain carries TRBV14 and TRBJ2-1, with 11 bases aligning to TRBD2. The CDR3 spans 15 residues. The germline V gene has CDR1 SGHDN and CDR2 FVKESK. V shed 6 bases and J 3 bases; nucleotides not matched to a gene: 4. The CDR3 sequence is CASRETSGSYNEQFF. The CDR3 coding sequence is TGTGCCAGCAGGGAAACTAGCGGGAGCTACAATGAGCAGTTCTTC.

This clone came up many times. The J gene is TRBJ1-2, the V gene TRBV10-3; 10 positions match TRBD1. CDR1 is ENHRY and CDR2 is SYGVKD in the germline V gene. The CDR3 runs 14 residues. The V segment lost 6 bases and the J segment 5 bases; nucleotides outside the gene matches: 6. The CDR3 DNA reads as TGTGCCATCAGGGACCCGGGACAGGGGTATGGCTACACCTTC. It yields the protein CAIRDPGQGYGYTF.

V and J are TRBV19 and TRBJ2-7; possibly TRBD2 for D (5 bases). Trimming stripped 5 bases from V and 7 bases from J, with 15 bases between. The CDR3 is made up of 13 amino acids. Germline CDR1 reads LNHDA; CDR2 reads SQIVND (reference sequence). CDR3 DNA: TGTGCCAGTAGTCCTACTAGGGCCTGGGAGCAGTACTTC. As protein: CASSPTRAWEQYF.

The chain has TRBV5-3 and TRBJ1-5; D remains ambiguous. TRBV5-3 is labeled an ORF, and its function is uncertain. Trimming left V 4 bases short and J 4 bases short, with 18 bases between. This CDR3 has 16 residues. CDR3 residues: CARSNGVRKPNQPQHF. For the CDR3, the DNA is TGTGCCAGAAGCAATGGGGTACGGAAACCGAATCAGCCCCAGCATTTT.

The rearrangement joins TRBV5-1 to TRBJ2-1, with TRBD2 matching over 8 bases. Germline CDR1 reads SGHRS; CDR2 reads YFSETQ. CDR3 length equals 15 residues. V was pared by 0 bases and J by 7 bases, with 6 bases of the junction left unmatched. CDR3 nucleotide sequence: TGCGCCAGCAGCTTGGGACCGGGAGGGGAGAATGAGCAGTTCTTC. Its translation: CASSLGPGGENEQFF.

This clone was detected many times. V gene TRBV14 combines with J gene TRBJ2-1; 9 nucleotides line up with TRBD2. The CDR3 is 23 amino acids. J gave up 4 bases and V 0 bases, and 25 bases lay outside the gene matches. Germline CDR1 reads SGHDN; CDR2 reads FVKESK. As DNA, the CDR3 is TGTGCCAGCAGCCAAGACATTCGGGGCGAGACTAGCGGACCCGGAGGTGGGTACAATGAGCAGTTCTTC. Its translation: CASSQDIRGETSGPGGGYNEQFF.

The CDR3 here is CASRPAGVNYGYTF. DNA for the CDR3: TGTGCCAGCCGACCTGCGGGAGTTAACTATGGCTACACCTTC. The chain recombines TRBV25-1 with TRBJ1-2; D remains ambiguous. V lost 8 bases and J lost 1, with 14 bases in between. This CDR3 has 14 residues. Looked up from germline, CDR1 is MGHDK and CDR2 is SYGVNS.